The 32 T cell receptor beta chains reported below all come from one sample, sequenced in a study of cytomegalovirus exposure and HLA in healthy donors. The PCR contained 60 Vbeta and 13 Jbeta primers. This table comes from immunoSEQ multiplex PCR, and its TCRdb copy is limited to in-frame clones, with some not included. The sample has roughly 150,000 clones; 85% are singletons. Sequencing used PBMCs. The receptors originated from a boy between 2 and 15 years old in good health and CMV-seronegative.

The chain has TRBV7-9 and TRBJ2-5; D remains unclear. Germline CDR1 is SEHNR and CDR2 is FQNEAQ (reference sequence). Trimming cost V 5 bases and J 2 bases, with 9 bases left between them. The CDR3 extends over 13 amino acids. This CDR3 reads CASSPVAQETQYF. CDR3 DNA: TGTGCCAGCAGCCCGGTAGCTCAAGAGACCCAGTACTTC.

The J gene is TRBJ2-3, the V gene TRBV7-3; the D gene is possibly TRBD1 (6 bases). Trimming left V 5 bases short and J 2 bases short, with 14 bases between. CDR1 is SGHTA and CDR2 is FQGTGA in the germline V gene. The CDR3 covers 15 residues. The CDR3 nucleotides are TGTGCCAGCAGCCTCGCAGGGGCACCCACAGATACGCAGTATTTT. Amino acids: CASSLAGAPTDTQYF.

For this clone: The same CDR3 can be traced to other DNA sequences in this sample. The chain combines TRBV5-1 with TRBJ1-2; D call uncertain. Germline loops: CDR1 SGHRS, CDR2 YFSETQ. CDR3 length: 12 amino acids. Trimming removed 5 bases at V and 8 bases at J, with 13 bases between. The CDR3 region is CASSLESGGYTF. The DNA of the CDR3 is TGCGCCAGCAGTCTGGAGTCGGGGGGCTACACCTTC.

The genes are TRBV11-2 and TRBJ2-2; 11 bases align to TRBD2. Per germline, CDR1 SGHAT and CDR2 FQNNGV. The V segment lost 4 bases and the J segment 7 bases; nucleotides outside the gene matches: 5. The CDR3 is made up of 15 amino acids. The CDR3 sequence is CASSSSGGLGGELFF. CDR3 coding DNA: TGTGCCAGCAGCTCTAGCGGGGGGTTGGGCGGGGAGCTGTTTTTT.

The V and J genes are TRBV20-1 and TRBJ2-3, with no clear D. V lost 4 bases and J 3 bases, leaving 2 bases between the germline ends. Germline V lookup: CDR1 DFQATT, CDR2 SNEGSKA (reference sequence). CDR3 length: 10 amino acids. CDR3 DNA sequence: TGCAGTGCTATAACAGATACGCAGTATTTT. It encodes CSAITDTQYF.

This clone was recorded once. The rearrangement uses TRBV6-1 and TRBJ2-7, with 9 bases fitting TRBD1. CDR3 size: 14 residues. CDR1 and CDR2 (germline): MNHNS, SASEGT. J was trimmed by 6 bases and V by 5 bases; bases with no gene match: 8. The CDR3 nucleotides are TGTGCCAGCAGTACCAGGGACAGGGCTCGCGAGCAGTACGTC. Amino acid sequence: CASSTRDRAREQYV.

The chain recombines TRBV28 with TRBJ1-2; D is perhaps TRBD1 (5 bases). Per germline, CDR1 MDHEN and CDR2 SYDVKM. The ends were cut back, 5 bases at V and 4 bases at J, with 17 bases in the middle. The CDR3 contains 15 residues. CDR3: CASSPGPPIGYGYTF. Here the CDR3 DNA reads TGTGCCAGCAGTCCAGGGCCCCCTATAGGCTATGGCTACACCTTC.

The chain employs TRBV6-5 and TRBJ2-3; D not certain. The ends were cut back, 3 bases at V and 4 bases at J, with 17 bases in the middle. Germline values: CDR1 MNHEY, CDR2 SVGAGI. The CDR3 spans 16 residues. The CDR3 sequence is CASSYKASGFADTQYF. The CDR3 DNA follows: TGTGCCAGCAGTTATAAGGCTTCGGGTTTCGCAGATACGCAGTATTTT.

This clone was observed a handful of times. This chain links TRBV30 with TRBJ1-2, with a tentative D call TRBD1 (6 bases). V was cut by 2 bases and J by 8 bases, with 12 bases left in between. CDR3 size: 12 residues. Germline V gene lookup returns CDR1 GTSNPN and CDR2 SVGIG (reference sequence). CDR3 residues: CAWSIQGGGYTF. CDR3 DNA sequence: TGTGCCTGGAGTATACAGGGCGGCGGCTACACCTTC.

The rearrangement joins TRBV11-2 to TRBJ2-2; possibly TRBD2 for D (5 bases). The germline V gene encodes CDR1 SGHAT and CDR2 FQNNGV. The CDR3 runs to 13 residues. V lost 10 bases and J lost 7, with 16 bases in between. The CDR3 region is CAKRVSLGGELFF. CDR3 DNA: TGTGCCAAGAGGGTCTCCTTAGGCGGGGAGCTGTTTTTT.

The rearrangement links TRBV7-9 to TRBJ1-2; tentative D call: TRBD1 (6 bases). This CDR3 spans 14 amino acids. V was cut by 2 bases and J by 3 bases, with 10 bases left in between. Germline values: CDR1 SEHNR, CDR2 FQNEAQ (reference sequence). Here the CDR3 DNA reads TGTGCCAGCAGCTTACTGGACAGATACTATGGCTACACCTTC. Translated: CASSLLDRYYGYTF.

The chain combines TRBV4-1 with TRBJ1-5; 7 nucleotides agree with TRBD1. The junction had 8 bases not matched to a gene; V was cut back by 2 bases and J by 7 bases. CDR1 is MGHRA and CDR2 is YSYEKL in the germline V gene. The CDR3 has 15 residues. The CDR3 protein is CASSQTTGVKQPQHF. In DNA, the CDR3 is TGCGCCAGCAGCCAAACTACAGGGGTGAAGCAGCCCCAGCATTTT.

This clone showed up just a few times. This chain uses TRBV11-2 with TRBJ2-3; TRBD2 might be the D (6 bases). The CDR3 is 16 residues long. From germline, CDR1 is SGHAT and CDR2 FQNNGV. With 5 bases removed from V and 3 bases from J, the gap between germline ends came to 18 bases. This chain's CDR3 is CASSPGAGRRTDTQYF. CDR3 sequence (DNA): TGTGCCAGCAGCCCCGGGGCAGGGAGGAGAACAGATACGCAGTATTTT. Drawing the rest from reference TRBV11-2 and TRBJ2-3, the complete variable domain is EAGVAQSPRYKIIEKRQSVAFWCNPISGHATLYWYQQILGQGPKLLIQFQNNGVVDDSQLPKDRFSAERLKGVDSTLKIQPAKLEDSAVYLCASSPGAGRRTDTQYFGPGTRLTVL.

This chain connects TRBV7-8 to TRBJ2-5, with D perhaps matching TRBD2 (5 bases). There are 14 residues in the CDR3. V lost 1 base and J lost 4, with 10 bases in between. Germline CDR1 is SGHVS and CDR2 is FQNEAQ. This chain's CDR3 is CASSLVGKGETQYF. In DNA, the CDR3 is TGTGCCAGCAGCTTAGTCGGGAAGGGAGAGACCCAGTACTTC.

Comment on this clone: Other DNA sequences within the sample encode an identical CDR3. The chain is built from TRBV21-1 and TRBJ1-5; the table gives TRBD1 as D, unverified against the DNA. TRBV21-1 is labeled a pseudogene. The CDR3 covers 15 residues. The CDR3 nucleotides are TGTGCCAGCAGCGCACAGGGCTTTGGTAATCAGCCCCAGCATTTT. Translating it yields CASSAQGFGNQPQHF.

The chain recombines TRBV5-5 with TRBJ2-3, with TRBD2 matching 9 bases. Unmatched junction bases numbered 7, after V lost 0 bases and J lost 5 bases. Germline values: CDR1 SGHKS, CDR2 YYEKEE (reference sequence). The CDR3 loop spans 16 amino acids. The CDR3 loop is CASSLAMAGGQDTQYF. In DNA, the CDR3 is TGTGCCAGCAGCTTGGCGATGGCGGGGGGGCAAGATACGCAGTATTTT.

In the case of this clone: The junction departs from germline at one end; a sequencing error may be responsible. This rearrangement joins TRBV6-1 to TRBJ1-6; the D is unclear. There are 15 residues in the CDR3. Looked up from germline, CDR1 is MNHNS and CDR2 is SASEGT. Here the CDR3 DNA reads TGTGCCAGCAGGGAAGGGAGCTCCTATAATTCACCCCTCCACTTT. This encodes CASREGSSYNSPLHF.

This sequence joins TRBV5-4 and TRBJ2-3; tentatively, D is TRBD2 (6 bases). V gave up 1 base and J gave up 7 bases, with 16 bases separating them. The germline V gene has CDR1 SGHNT and CDR2 YYREEE (reference sequence). The CDR3 loop spans 15 amino acids. CDR3 in DNA: TGTGCCAGCAGCTTGTTGGGGGGAGCCGTCAATACGCAGTATTTT. Its protein is CASSLLGGAVNTQYF.

V usage is TRBV30 and J usage is TRBJ1-2; 9 nucleotides align to TRBD1. The V and J ends lost 4 bases and 7 bases, in that order; junction bases with no gene match: 7. The CDR3 contains 13 residues. Germline CDR1 and CDR2: GTSNPN and SVGIG (reference sequence). The CDR3 loop reads CAWNPQGASGYTF. The CDR3, as DNA: TGTGCCTGGAACCCACAGGGGGCGTCTGGCTACACCTTC.

The chain carries TRBV27 and TRBJ1-2; D uncertain. V was pared by 5 bases and J by 4 bases, with 14 bases between. This CDR3 has 14 residues. Germline V lookup: CDR1 MNHEY, CDR2 SMNVEV (reference sequence). The CDR3 sequence: CASSPLSGTYGYTF. CDR3 sequence (DNA): TGTGCCAGCAGTCCGCTAAGCGGAACCTATGGCTACACCTTC.

The chain employs TRBV7-3 and TRBJ2-3; 7 nucleotides agree with TRBD2. The CDR3 is made up of 15 amino acids. The ends lost 1 base at V and 0 bases at J; junction bases unmatched: 1. Germline lookup yields CDR1 SGHTA and CDR2 FQGTGA. The CDR3 spells CASSLIGGSTDTQYF. The CDR3 DNA reads TGTGCCAGCAGCTTAATCGGGGGGAGCACAGATACGCAGTATTTT.

The genes are TRBV11-2 and TRBJ2-7; TRBD1 is a possible D gene (5 bases). V lost 5 bases to trimming and J lost 6 bases, with 11 bases between them. The CDR3 covers 12 residues. Germline V gives CDR1 SGHAT, CDR2 FQNNGV. CDR3 sequence: CASSHDSSEQYF. CDR3 coding DNA: TGTGCCAGCAGCCATGACAGTTCCGAGCAGTACTTC. Together with reference TRBV11-2 and TRBJ2-7, the CDR3 gives the full variable domain: EAGVAQSPRYKIIEKRQSVAFWCNPISGHATLYWYQQILGQGPKLLIQFQNNGVVDDSQLPKDRFSAERLKGVDSTLKIQPAKLEDSAVYLCASSHDSSEQYFGPGTRLTVT.

The chain employs TRBV6-5 and TRBJ1-2; D uncertain. The CDR3 is 13 residues long. The germline V gene has CDR1 MNHEY and CDR2 SVGAGI. The V end lost 2 bases, the J end lost 4 bases, and 8 bases lay between the germline ends. CDR3 DNA: TGTGCCAGCAGTTACGGGAGATTCTATGGCTACACCTTC. Translating gives CASSYGRFYGYTF.

This sequence joins TRBV9 and TRBJ2-1, with 10 bases fitting TRBD2. This CDR3 is built from 17 residues. The V gene end was trimmed by 4 bases and the J gene end by 5 bases; junction bases not matched to a gene: 12. Germline V lookup: CDR1 SGDLS, CDR2 YYNGEE. The CDR3 here is CASSPSGGASRDNEQFF. The DNA of the CDR3 is TGTGCCAGCAGCCCCAGCGGGGGGGCTAGCCGAGACAATGAGCAGTTCTTC.

The V call is TRBV7-7, the J call TRBJ2-5; D may be TRBD1 (6 bases). CDR3 size: 15 residues. Trimming took 5 bases from V and 1 from J, leaving 14 bases between them. Germline assignment: CDR1 SSHAT and CDR2 FNYEAQ (reference sequence). The CDR3 DNA reads TGTGCCAGCAGCCCGACGGACAGAGCCCAAGAGACCCAGTACTTC. Residues: CASSPTDRAQETQYF.

This chain uses TRBV19 with TRBJ2-1, with TRBD2 matching 8 bases. The CDR3 spans 17 residues. Germline V gene sequence: CDR1 LNHDA, CDR2 SQIVND (reference sequence). V trimming: 3 bases; J trimming: 1 base; junction bases outside the gene matches: 8. Here the CDR3 reads CASSIPPAGGSYNEQFF. The CDR3 nucleotides are TGTGCCAGTAGTATCCCCCCCGCGGGAGGATCCTACAATGAGCAGTTCTTC.

CDR3 nucleotide sequence: TGCGCCAGCAGCTTGGATAGCGGGAGATTCCTCCACGAGCAGTACTTC. This translates into CASSLDSGRFLHEQYF. The V call is TRBV5-1, the J call TRBJ2-7; 9 nucleotides align to TRBD2. Germline loops: CDR1 SGHRS, CDR2 YFSETQ. Trimming took 0 bases from V and 5 from J; bases not matched to a gene: 9. The CDR3 totals 16 residues.

The chain is built from TRBV9 and TRBJ2-3, with D tentatively TRBD1 (7 bases). V shed 5 bases and J shed 7 bases, with 29 bases lying between them. The CDR3 totals 18 residues. CDR1 is SGDLS, CDR2 YYNGEE, per germline. The CDR3: CASSDGTPGLRGDNTQYF. CDR3 bases: TGTGCCAGCAGTGATGGGACTCCGGGACTCAGGGGGGATAATACGCAGTATTTT.

V is TRBV5-4 and J is TRBJ2-1; TRBD2 matches 10 bases. This CDR3 has 16 residues. In germline, CDR1 is SGHNT, CDR2 YYREEE (reference sequence). Trimming at V came to 4 bases and at J to 2 bases, leaving 6 bases not matched to a gene. The CDR3 DNA follows: TGTGCCAGCAGCGGTGGACTAGCGGCCACCTACAATGAGCAGTTCTTC. Protein product: CASSGGLAATYNEQFF.

In its sample, this clone was seen once. V is TRBV6-7 and J is TRBJ2-7; TRBD1 aligns across 9 bases. TRBV6-7 is noted as an ORF with a role that remains uncertain. There are 15 residues in the CDR3. With V trimmed by 5 bases and J by 5 bases, 10 bases remained unmatched. The CDR3 region is CASSRPGQGLDEQYF. The CDR3 nucleotides are TGTGCCAGCAGTCGTCCGGGACAGGGTCTCGACGAGCAGTACTTC.

Notes on this clone: One end of the junction fails to match germline, which may point to a read error. The chain combines TRBV5-1 with TRBJ2-2; weak D call: TRBD2 (5 bases). The germline V gene encodes CDR1 SGHRS and CDR2 YFSETQ. This CDR3 has 15 amino acids. The chain's CDR3 is CASSLERHYTGELLF. CDR3 coding DNA: TGCGCCAGCAGCTTGGAACGTCACTACACCGGGGAGCTGCTTTTT. The full variable domain, completed using reference TRBV5-1 and TRBJ2-2, is KAGVTQTPRYLIKTRGQQVTLSCSPISGHRSVSWYQQTPGQGLQFLFEYFSETQRNKGNFPGRFSGRQFSNSRSEMNVSTLELGDSALYLCASSLERHYTGELLFGEGSRLTVL.

This clone was counted a single time. The gene calls are TRBV5-1 and TRBJ2-5; 8 bases line up with TRBD2. Trimming cost V 0 bases and J 2 bases; bases outside gene matches: 15. Germline CDR1 is SGHRS and CDR2 is YFSETQ. This CDR3 is built from 19 residues. CDR3 loop: CASSLGLLAGPRTQETQYF. The CDR3 nucleotides read TGCGCCAGCAGCTTGGGGTTATTAGCGGGGCCCCGAACACAAGAGACCCAGTACTTC. Together with reference TRBV5-1 and TRBJ2-5, the CDR3 gives the full variable domain: KAGVTQTPRYLIKTRGQQVTLSCSPISGHRSVSWYQQTPGQGLQFLFEYFSETQRNKGNFPGRFSGRQFSNSRSEMNVSTLELGDSALYLCASSLGLLAGPRTQETQYFGPGTRLLVL.